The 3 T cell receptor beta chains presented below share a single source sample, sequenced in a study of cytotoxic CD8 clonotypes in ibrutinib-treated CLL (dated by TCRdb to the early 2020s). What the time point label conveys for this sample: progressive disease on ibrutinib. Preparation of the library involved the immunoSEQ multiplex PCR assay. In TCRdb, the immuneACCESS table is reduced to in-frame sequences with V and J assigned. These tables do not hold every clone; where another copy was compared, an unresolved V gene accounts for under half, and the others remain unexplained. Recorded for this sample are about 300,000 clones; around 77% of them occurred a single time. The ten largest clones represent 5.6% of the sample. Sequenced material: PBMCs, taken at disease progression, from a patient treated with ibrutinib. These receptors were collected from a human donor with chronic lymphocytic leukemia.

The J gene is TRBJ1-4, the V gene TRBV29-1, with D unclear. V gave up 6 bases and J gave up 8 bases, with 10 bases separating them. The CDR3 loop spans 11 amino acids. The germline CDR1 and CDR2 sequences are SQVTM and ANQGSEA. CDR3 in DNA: TGCAGCGTCCACGATAGGGAAAAACTGTTTTTT. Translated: CSVHDREKLFF.

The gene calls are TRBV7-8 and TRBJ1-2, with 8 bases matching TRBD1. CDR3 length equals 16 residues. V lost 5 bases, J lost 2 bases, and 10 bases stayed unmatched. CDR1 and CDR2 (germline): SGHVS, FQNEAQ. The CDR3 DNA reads TGTGCCAGCAGCCCAGGACAGGGACATACCAACTATGGCTACACCTTC. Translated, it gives CASSPGQGHTNYGYTF. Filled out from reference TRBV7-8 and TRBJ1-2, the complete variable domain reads GAGVSQSPRYKVAKRGQDVALRCDPISGHVSLFWYQQALGQGPEFLTYFQNEAQLDKSGLPSDRFFAERPEGSVSTLKIQRTQQEDSAVYLCASSPGQGHTNYGYTFGSGTRLTVV.

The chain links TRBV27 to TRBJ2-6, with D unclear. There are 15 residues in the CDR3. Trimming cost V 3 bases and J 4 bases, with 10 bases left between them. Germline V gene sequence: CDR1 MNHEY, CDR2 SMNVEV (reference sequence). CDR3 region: CASSFRPLGANVLTF. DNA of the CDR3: TGTGCCAGCAGTTTCCGCCCTTTGGGGGCCAACGTCCTGACTTTC.